The 4 T cell receptor beta chains reported below all come from one sample, sequenced in a study of blood T cell repertoires in COVID-19. Clones were read by immunoSEQ multiplex PCR, and TCRdb kept only the in-frame ones, dropping some. The sample contains around 170,000 clones, about four fifths of which appear only once. Sequenced input: peripheral blood. The receptors derive from a woman aged 70-85 years with COVID-19, enrolled during active disease.

The CDR3 here is CASSVSGQGKLYEQYF. CDR3 DNA sequence: TGTGCCAGCAGCGTGTCGGGACAGGGAAAGTTATACGAGCAGTACTTC. J is TRBJ2-7 and V is TRBV9; 9 bases map to TRBD1. J lost 4 bases, V lost 2 bases, and 10 bases had no gene match. The CDR3 runs to 16 residues. CDR1 and CDR2 from the germline V gene are SGDLS and YYNGEE.

The V and J genes are TRBV4-2 and TRBJ2-3; D perhaps matches TRBD2 (5 bases). Germline lookup yields CDR1 LGHNA and CDR2 YNFKEQ. The CDR3 extends over 16 amino acids. The germline V and J ends were trimmed by 0 bases and 1 base, with 11 bases remaining between them. The DNA of the CDR3 is TGTGCCAGCAGCCAAGAGAGGGTCTTGGGCACAGATACGCAGTATTTT. It is translated as CASSQERVLGTDTQYF.

This clone was recorded a few times. J is TRBJ2-7 and V is TRBV7-3; no definite D call. The V end lost 1 base, the J end lost 2 bases, and 12 bases lay between the germline ends. The CDR3 extends over 15 amino acids. Germline CDR1 SGHTA, CDR2 FQGTGA. CDR3: CASSLSSTIPYEQYF. CDR3 nucleotides: TGTGCCAGCAGCTTAAGCAGTACTATACCCTACGAGCAGTACTTC.

V and J are TRBV28 and TRBJ2-3; 11 positions agree with TRBD2. CDR3 length: 14 residues. CDR1 and CDR2 (germline): MDHEN, SYDVKM. Losses at the gene ends were 6 bases for V and 5 bases for J; bases not matched to a gene: 4. Here the CDR3 reads CASSRGLAGDTQYF. Written as DNA, the CDR3 is TGTGCCAGCAGCCGAGGACTAGCGGGAGATACGCAGTATTTT.